The 21 T cell receptor beta chains below all came from one sample that was sequenced in a study of identical twins. MiXCR, run by TCRdb on the 5' RACE reads, gives a single entry per CDR3 protein. The table lists 500,000 or so distinct CDR3 sequences, approximately 22% of them singletons. This sample was also put to use in a study of T cells expressing NK-cell markers.

Material: CD4+ T cells sorted from blood. Source of these receptors: a woman aged 18-29 years in good health.

This chain joins TRBV20-1 and TRBJ1-1, with D possibly being TRBD1 (5 bases). This CDR3 contains 12 residues. Germline-derived CDR1 and CDR2 are DFQATT and SNEGSKA (reference sequence). V was cut by 4 bases and J by 5 bases, with 11 bases left in between. CDR3 DNA: TGCAGTGCTAATGGGGGGGGGACTGAAGCTTTCTTT. It specifies CSANGGGTEAFF.

The V and J genes are TRBV7-8 and TRBJ2-5; D perhaps matches TRBD2 (5 bases). The CDR3 length is 15 residues. Trimming removed 4 bases at V and 2 bases at J, with 14 bases between. CDR1 SGHVS and CDR2 FQNEAQ come from the germline V gene. CDR3 residues: CASSSGGRSQETQYF. The DNA of the CDR3 is TGTGCCAGCAGCTCCGGCGGGCGGAGTCAAGAGACCCAGTACTTC.

This clonotype was counted a single time. The V call is TRBV5-5, the J call TRBJ2-7, with TRBD1 identical over 8 bases. Germline assignment: CDR1 SGHKS and CDR2 YYEKEE (reference sequence). With 3 bases clipped from V and 6 bases from J, the junction kept 8 bases outside the gene matches. The CDR3 has 14 amino acids. The CDR3 protein is CASSSGGDGGEQYF. CDR3 in DNA: TGTGCCAGCAGCTCAGGGGGCGACGGAGGCGAGCAGTACTTC.

This clonotype came up a few times. The chain combines TRBV10-3 with TRBJ2-5, with TRBD1 as a possible D gene (5 bases). Germline assignment: CDR1 ENHRY and CDR2 SYGVKD. This CDR3 is built from 15 residues. V was clipped by 4 bases and J by 1 base, with 13 bases between them. CDR3 bases: TGTGCCATCAGTGCGACACAGGCAGTCCAAGAGACCCAGTACTTC. This gives the protein CAISATQAVQETQYF.

This clonotype has more than one count but fewer than ten. The chain is built from TRBV10-3 and TRBJ2-5, with D maybe TRBD1 (5 bases). V lost 8 bases and J 2 bases, leaving 12 bases between the germline ends. Germline CDR1 is ENHRY and CDR2 is SYGVKD. This CDR3 is 13 amino acids long. The CDR3 coding sequence is TGTGCCATCGGGCCAGGGCGGCAAGAGACCCAGTACTTC. Amino acid sequence: CAIGPGRQETQYF.

Remarks on this clonotype: No conserved phenylalanine or tryptophan ends this CDR3, so it is likely a read error. The genes are TRBV10-3 and TRBJ2-3, with 9 bases lining up with TRBD1. The CDR3 runs to 12 residues. With V trimmed by 8 bases and J by 9 bases, 6 bases remained unmatched. CDR1 is ENHRY, CDR2 SYGVKD, per germline. The CDR3 coding sequence is TGTGCCATCCAGGACAGGGGTAAGACGCAGTATTTA. Its translation is CAIQDRGKTQYL.

This clonotype came up a few times. The chain links TRBV6-5 to TRBJ2-7; 10 nucleotides agree with TRBD2. The CDR3 contains 18 residues. V dropped 2 bases and J dropped 0; count of bases not matched to a gene: 10. Germline V gene lookup returns CDR1 MNHEY and CDR2 SVGAGI. The CDR3 protein is CASSYHSRAGGPSYEQYF. In nucleotides, the CDR3 is TGTGCCAGCAGTTACCACTCCAGAGCGGGGGGGCCCTCCTACGAGCAGTACTTC.

This clonotype was counted many times. The J gene is TRBJ2-7, the V gene TRBV12-3 or TRBV12-4; D not resolved. The CDR3 is 13 residues long. The V and J ends lost 6 bases and 9 bases respectively, with 18 bases between them. CDR3 DNA sequence: TGTGCCAGCAGCCAAACCCCGAGCCGGTGGCAGTACTTC. It translates to CASSQTPSRWQYF.

This clonotype has more than one count but fewer than ten. In DNA, the CDR3 is TGTGCCAGCAGCCAGGGCGGCGGGCCAAATTCACCCCTCCACTTT. It is translated as CASSQGGGPNSPLHF. This chain links TRBV7-3 with TRBJ1-6, with a possible D match to TRBD1 (5 bases). Trimming pared 5 bases from V and 7 bases from J, leaving 15 bases between. The CDR3 contains 15 residues. CDR1 and CDR2 from the germline V gene are SGHTA and FQGTGA.

The chain recombines TRBV12-3 or TRBV12-4 with TRBJ2-1, with 9 nucleotides matching TRBD2. The CDR3 totals 16 residues. V trimming: 7 bases; J trimming: 3 bases; junction bases outside the gene matches: 10. CDR3 sequence (DNA): TGTGCCAGCACCCCTTTCGGGACTAGCAGCTACAATGAGCAGTTCTTC. Translation: CASTPFGTSSYNEQFF.

The V gene is TRBV10-3, the J gene TRBJ1-1; D gene unclear. Trimming took off 0 bases at V and 9 bases at J, with 5 bases between the two ends. CDR3 size: 11 residues. Germline V lookup: CDR1 ENHRY, CDR2 SYGVKD. CDR3 loop: CAISESGKAFF. CDR3 nucleotides: TGTGCCATCAGTGAGTCTGGGAAAGCTTTCTTT.

In DNA, the CDR3 is TGTGCCTGGAATCGGCCCAGACTATTGGAGGATGAGCAGTTCTTC. Translation gives CAWNRPRLLEDEQFF. The rearrangement links TRBV30 to TRBJ2-1; D perhaps matches TRBD2 (5 bases). Trimming removed 4 bases from V and 8 bases from J, with 21 bases in between. The CDR3 extends over 15 amino acids. Germline lookup yields CDR1 GTSNPN and CDR2 SVGIG (reference sequence).

This clonotype has ten or more counts. V usage is TRBV11-2 and J usage is TRBJ2-2, with TRBD2 identical over 9 bases. This CDR3 is 14 amino acids long. J gave up 5 bases and V 3 bases, and 1 base lay outside the gene matches. Per germline, CDR1 SGHAT and CDR2 FQNNGV. CDR3 DNA: TGTGCCAGCAGCTTTACTAGCGGGACCGGGGAGCTGTTTTTT. Residues: CASSFTSGTGELFF.

This sequence joins TRBV3-1 and TRBJ2-1, with 8 positions matching TRBD2. The V gene end was trimmed by 2 bases and the J gene end by 7 bases; junction bases not matched to a gene: 10. Germline CDR1 reads LGHDT; CDR2 reads YNNKEL (reference sequence). This CDR3 region has 16 residues. CDR3 coding DNA: TGTGCCAGCAGCCAACAAGGAGCGGGGGCCCCTAATGAGCAGTTCTTC. Its translation is CASSQQGAGAPNEQFF.

The chain carries TRBV5-1 and TRBJ2-7; D unresolved. The germline V gene encodes CDR1 SGHRS and CDR2 YFSETQ. The CDR3 spans 14 residues. V lost 0 bases to trimming and J lost 0 bases, with 7 bases between them. The CDR3 protein is CASSLGATSYEQYF. CDR3 coding DNA: TGCGCCAGCAGCTTGGGGGCCACCTCCTACGAGCAGTACTTC.

This clonotype was seen repeatedly, ten times or more. The J gene is TRBJ1-1, the V gene TRBV5-1, with D perhaps matching TRBD1 (6 bases). The CDR3 is 15 amino acids. From germline, CDR1 is SGHRS and CDR2 YFSETQ. Deletions cut 0 bases from V and 1 base from J, with 10 bases between. CDR3 protein: CASSLEGGRNTEAFF. The CDR3 bases are TGCGCCAGCAGCTTGGAAGGGGGTCGGAACACTGAAGCTTTCTTT.

This clonotype was found a few times. The V and J genes are TRBV10-3 and TRBJ2-1; 9 nucleotides agree with TRBD1. The CDR3 runs 15 residues. CDR1 is ENHRY and CDR2 is SYGVKD in the germline V gene. V shed 8 bases and J 4 bases; nucleotides not matched to a gene: 9. Here the CDR3 reads CAIGDREITYNEQFF. The CDR3 DNA sequence: TGTGCCATCGGGGACAGGGAGATAACTTACAATGAGCAGTTCTTC.

The chain employs TRBV6-1 and TRBJ2-7, with TRBD1 matching over 9 bases. The ends lost 6 bases at V and 2 bases at J; junction bases unmatched: 14. Germline CDR1 and CDR2: MNHNS and SASEGT. The CDR3 is 17 residues long. CDR3 amino acids: CASRTGGEGEPPYEQYF. For the CDR3, the DNA is TGTGCCAGCAGAACAGGGGGCGAGGGAGAACCGCCCTACGAGCAGTACTTC.

This clonotype was counted a few times. The rearrangement uses TRBV20-1 and TRBJ1-5, with D possibly TRBD1 on 6 matching bases. This CDR3 is built from 13 residues. Germline V gene data show CDR1 as DFQATT and CDR2 as SNEGSKA (reference sequence). Trimming took 1 base from V and 6 from J, leaving 10 bases between them. The CDR3 loop reads CSARVQGIQPQHF. The CDR3, as DNA: TGCAGTGCTAGAGTACAGGGCATTCAGCCCCAGCATTTT.

The gene calls are TRBV4-1 and TRBJ1-5, with D perhaps TRBD1 (5 bases). The germline CDR1 and CDR2 sequences are MGHRA and YSYEKL. The length of the CDR3 is 17 residues. Trimming cost V 0 bases and J 0 bases, with 12 bases left between them. The CDR3 bases are TGCGCCAGCAGCCAAGAAGTAGGGGCAGATAGCAATCAGCCCCAGCATTTT. The encoded protein is CASSQEVGADSNQPQHF.

The chain combines TRBV7-2 with TRBJ1-3, with D uncertain. V was clipped by 3 bases and J by 0 bases, with 12 bases between them. Germline-derived CDR1 and CDR2 are SGHTA and FQGNSA. The length of the CDR3 is 16 residues. The CDR3 DNA sequence: TGTGCCAGCAGCTTGGCCAGACCCTCCTCTGGAAACACCATATATTTT. It codes for CASSLARPSSGNTIYF.